These T cell receptor beta chains were read from a single sample in a study of T cells in narcolepsy. TCRdb's table, derived via immunoSEQ multiplex PCR, lists solely in-frame clones and lacks some. The sample lists tens of thousands of clones, almost 85% seen once, with about 10% in the top ten. Sequenced: memory (CD45RA-) CD4+ T cells from blood. These receptors all come from a human donor in good health. Both conserved end residues are part of each CDR3. Fields, in order: V gene, clone size, D gene, J gene, CDR3 protein, CDR3 DNA. The D gene is left open where the match is weak. Only some rows state a clone size, as once, few, many or a class for expanded clones.

TRBV27	-	-	TRBJ1-2	CASSFFQGYGYTF	TGTGCCAGCAGTTTTTTCCAGGGTTATGGCTACACCTTC
TRBV18	-	-	TRBJ2-1	CASSGLGAHNEQFF	TGTGCCAGCTCAGGTCTGGGCGCGCACAATGAGCAGTTCTTC
TRBV18	few	-	TRBJ2-7	CASSPAIRAGSYEQYF	TGTGCCAGCTCACCAGCAATTAGAGCTGGCTCCTACGAGCAGTACTTC
TRBV15	-	-	TRBJ2-1	CATSPTRERVNEQFF	TGTGCCACCAGCCCTACCCGGGAGAGGGTCAATGAGCAGTTCTTC
TRBV30	-	-	TRBJ2-1	CAWSVNNEQFF	TGTGCCTGGAGTGTGAACAATGAGCAGTTCTTC
TRBV28	-	TRBD2	TRBJ2-4	CASSLSPAAGEINIQYF	TGTGCCAGCAGTTTATCCCCGGCAGCGGGAGAAATAAACATTCAGTACTTC
TRBV6-5	-	-	TRBJ1-1	CASRGRANTEAFF	TGTGCCAGCAGGGGGAGGGCGAACACTGAAGCTTTCTTT
TRBV5-1	-	-	TRBJ1-5	CARRQPQHF	TGCGCCAGACGTCAGCCCCAGCATTTT
TRBV2	-	-	TRBJ1-5	CASSERTFQPQHF	TGTGCCAGCAGTGAAAGGACATTTCAGCCCCAGCATTTT
TRBV7-2	-	TRBD1	TRBJ1-6	CASSLMGQGANSPLHF	TGTGCCAGCAGCTTAATGGGACAGGGGGCAAATTCACCCCTCCACTTT
TRBV7-9	-	-	TRBJ1-2	CASSLGTAYYTF	TGTGCCAGCAGCTTAGGGACAGCCTACTACACCTTC
TRBV5-6	-	-	TRBJ2-3	CASSLALSGPTWGTDTQYF	TGTGCCAGCAGCTTGGCCCTTTCAGGGCCTACGTGGGGCACAGATACGCAGTATTTT
TRBV11-3	once	TRBD2	TRBJ2-7	CASSGTSGYEQYF	TGTGCCAGCAGCGGGACTAGCGGATACGAGCAGTACTTC
TRBV10-2	-	-	TRBJ2-7	CATAGLGNRYEQYF	TGCGCCACCGCAGGGTTAGGGAATCGGTACGAGCAGTACTTC
TRBV6-6	-	-	TRBJ2-7	CASSPGTGGEYF	TGTGCCAGCAGTCCTGGCACAGGTGGTGAGTACTTC
TRBV15	once	TRBD1	TRBJ1-2	CATSEGTGKGYGYTF	TGTGCCACCAGCGAGGGGACAGGGAAGGGCTATGGCTACACCTTC
TRBV28	-	-	TRBJ2-3	CASGERDTQYF	TGTGCCAGCGGGGAGAGGGATACGCAGTATTTT
TRBV19	-	-	TRBJ2-1	CASSRDVSSYNEQFF	TGTGCCAGTAGTCGGGACGTTAGCTCCTACAATGAGCAGTTCTTC
TRBV9	-	TRBD1	TRBJ1-2	CASSSGGNGYTF	TGTGCCAGCAGCTCAGGGGGGAATGGCTACACCTTC
TRBV28	-	-	TRBJ2-1	CASSSSLANEQFF	TGTGCCAGCAGTTCCTCACTAGCAAATGAGCAGTTCTTC
TRBV6-5	-	-	TRBJ2-1	CASSPPESEQFF	TGTGCCAGCAGTCCCCCGGAAAGTGAGCAGTTCTTC
TRBV18	-	-	TRBJ2-5	CASSPRVSRGQETQYF	TGTGCCAGCTCACCCCGTGTTTCGCGGGGTCAAGAGACCCAGTACTTC
TRBV28	-	TRBD1	TRBJ1-4	CASSDDRGQGKLFF	TGTGCCAGCAGTGACGACAGGGGGCAGGGAAAACTGTTTTTT
TRBV6-5	-	-	TRBJ1-3	CASSPQGPGNTIYF	TGTGCCAGCAGTCCCCAGGGACCTGGAAACACCATATATTTT
TRBV6-6	few	TRBD2	TRBJ2-7	CASSPGLAGTYEQYF	TGTGCCAGCAGTCCCGGACTAGCGGGCACCTACGAGCAGTACTTC
TRBV5-1	-	-	TRBJ2-4	CASSPDVTAVKNIQYF	TGCGCCAGCAGCCCTGACGTGACGGCGGTGAAAAACATTCAGTACTTC
TRBV12-5	-	-	TRBJ2-1	CASGRTFDEQFF	TGTGCTAGTGGGCGGACGTTTGATGAGCAGTTCTTC
TRBV6-1	-	-	TRBJ1-4	CASSERRGSEKLFF	TGTGCCAGCAGTGAACGGAGGGGGAGTGAAAAACTGTTTTTT
TRBV6-6	-	-	TRBJ1-2	CASSYSTHYGYTF	TGTGCCAGCAGTTACTCGACGCACTATGGCTACACCTTC
TRBV15	-	-	TRBJ2-7	CATSRDRGGFPYEQYF	TGTGCCACCAGCAGAGATAGGGGCGGGTTTCCCTACGAGCAGTACTTC
TRBV7-2	-	-	TRBJ1-2	CASSSGPSNYGYTF	TGTGCCAGCAGCTCGGGGCCTTCCAACTATGGCTACACCTTC
TRBV7-2	once	TRBD1	TRBJ2-3	CASSSTGITDTQYF	TGTGCCAGCAGTTCGACAGGGATCACAGATACGCAGTATTTT
TRBV27	-	TRBD1	TRBJ2-1	CASSLSGQVYNEQFF	TGTGCCAGCAGTCTATCGGGACAGGTCTACAATGAGCAGTTCTTC
TRBV7-9	-	TRBD2	TRBJ2-1	CASSLVAGLHNEQFF	TGTGCCAGCAGCTTAGTAGCGGGACTGCACAATGAGCAGTTCTTC
TRBV7-6	-	TRBD1	TRBJ2-6	CASSQIPGGSGANVLTF	TGTGCCAGCAGCCAGATTCCAGGGGGCTCTGGGGCCAACGTCCTGACTTTC
TRBV5-5	-	-	TRBJ2-7	CASTAEGYPYEQYF	TGTGCCAGCACCGCCGAGGGGTACCCCTACGAGCAGTACTTC
TRBV5-1	few	-	TRBJ2-3	CASSLAMSTSDTQYF	TGCGCCAGCAGCTTGGCTATGTCGACTTCAGATACGCAGTATTTT
TRBV5-1	-	-	TRBJ1-1	CASSAAGARNTEAFF	TGCGCCAGCAGCGCCGCGGGGGCGCGGAACACTGAAGCTTTCTTT
TRBV5-1	few	-	TRBJ2-4	CASSLEEDKNIQYF	TGCGCCAGCAGCTTGGAGGAAGACAAAAACATTCAGTACTTC
TRBV7-2	few	-	TRBJ2-7	CASSFSGSGEQYF	TGTGCCAGCAGCTTTTCTGGGAGTGGGGAGCAGTACTTC
TRBV6-1	-	TRBD1	TRBJ2-7	CASSWTGGYEQYF	TGTGCCAGCAGTTGGACAGGGGGGTACGAGCAGTACTTC
TRBV5-6	-	TRBD1	TRBJ2-6	CASNTGDSGANVLTF	TGTGCCAGTAATACAGGGGACTCTGGGGCCAACGTCCTGACTTTC
TRBV27	-	-	TRBJ1-2	CASSRRAVSSYTF	TGTGCCAGCAGCCGGCGGGCGGTCTCGAGCTACACCTTC
TRBV28	-	TRBD2	TRBJ2-7	CASSLRPSGLSYEQYF	TGTGCCAGCAGTTTAAGGCCTAGCGGTTTGTCCTACGAGCAGTACTTC
TRBV5-1	-	TRBD1	TRBJ1-4	CASSFGEGTGVYREKLFF	TGCGCCAGCAGCTTTGGGGAGGGGACAGGGGTTTATCGCGAAAAACTGTTTTTT
TRBV11-2	once	-	TRBJ1-3	CASSRDTSSGNTIYF	TGTGCCAGCAGCCGAGACACAAGCTCTGGAAACACCATATATTTT
TRBV6-1	-	-	TRBJ2-7	CASSTDRGSSYEQYF	TGTGCCAGCAGTACAGATAGGGGGAGCTCCTACGAGCAGTACTTC
TRBV12-5	-	-	TRBJ2-1	CASGLGWEQFF	TGTGCTAGTGGTTTGGGTTGGGAGCAGTTCTTC